This T cell receptor (beta chain) was sequenced in a study of shared clonotypes between healthy human individuals. Regarding the study as a whole: Naive CD4 clonotypes overlapped across several donors at 4.5% to 5.5%.

CD45RO-negative cells were positively selected for CCR7, leaving out terminally differentiated effector memory CD45RA+ cells. Here immunoSEQ multiplex PCR was the method, and the copy in TCRdb shows in-frame clones only, minus some. The sample has some 2.1 million clones; roughly 93% are singletons. Germline-derived CDR1 and CDR2 are SGDLS and YYNGEE. Germline trimming cut 8 bases from V and 8 bases from J; bases unmatched to any gene: 9. CDR3 length equals 13 residues. A word on this clone: Its target is not known.

This clonotype was obtained from a man younger than 35 in good health. Some clones in this sample may be carry-over from other donors' samples. The chain recombines TRBV9 with TRBJ2-1; 8 bases match TRBD2. Material: naive CD8+ T cells from PBMCs. The CDR3 nucleotides are TGTGCCAGGGGGTGCGGGAGGAGGTATGAGCAGTTCTTC. Translation gives CARGCGRRYEQFF.